The 29 T cell receptor beta chains reported below all come from one sample, sequenced in a study of somatic mutations in cytotoxic T cells in rheumatoid arthritis (dated by TCRdb to 2016 to 2017). Library preparation employed the immunoSEQ multiplex PCR assay. TCRdb re-hosts the immuneACCESS table, in-frame sequences only. Its copies lack some clones; in the studies checked, an unresolved V gene accounts for under half of them, and the cause for the rest is not known. The sample table shows roughly 15,000 clones, and over 75% are seen once. The top ten hold about 15% of the sample. The specimen sequenced was CD8+ T cells sorted from blood. Source of these receptors: an adult with rheumatoid arthritis.

This chain joins TRBV4-1 and TRBJ1-4; D not resolved. Germline CDR1 reads MGHRA; CDR2 reads YSYEKL. V shed 7 bases and J shed 0 bases, with 9 bases lying between them. The CDR3 is 14 residues long. CDR3 in DNA: TGCGCCAGCACCCACACTTCAACTAATGAAAAACTGTTTTTT. Its translation is CASTHTSTNEKLFF.

The V and J genes are TRBV6-5 and TRBJ2-5; D call uncertain. The J call may be in error: the DNA end matches TRBJ2-7 better. The germline V gene has CDR1 MNHEY and CDR2 SVGAGI. This CDR3 contains 11 residues. The CDR3 reads CASGPLGEQYF. CDR3 bases: TGTGCCAGCGGGCCTTTGGGCGAGCAGTACTTC.

The chain is built from TRBV27 and TRBJ2-7, with D unclear. V was pared by 8 bases and J by 0 bases, with 8 bases between. Germline V gene sequence: CDR1 MNHEY, CDR2 SMNVEV (reference sequence). CDR3 length: 12 amino acids. CDR3 sequence: CASATISYEQYF. CDR3 in DNA: TGTGCCAGCGCCACAATCTCCTACGAGCAGTACTTC.

In DNA, the CDR3 is TGTGCCAGCAGTGAACAGTCCGGCGGCACAGATACGCAGTATTTT. Translated: CASSEQSGGTDTQYF. This chain connects TRBV6-1 to TRBJ2-3, with D unresolved. This CDR3 spans 15 amino acids. The ends were cut back, 2 bases at V and 1 base at J, with 10 bases in the middle. The germline V gene has CDR1 MNHNS and CDR2 SASEGT.

The chain is built from TRBV28 and TRBJ2-7, with TRBD1 matching over 8 bases. CDR3 size: 17 residues. The germline V gene has CDR1 MDHEN and CDR2 SYDVKM. Unmatched junction bases numbered 16, after V lost 5 bases and J lost 4 bases. The CDR3 nucleotides read TGTGCCAGCAGTCTCACTCGGCGGCAGGGGGCCCTTTACGAGCAGTACGTC. Its translation is CASSLTRRQGALYEQYV.

CDR3 in amino acids: CASSTTGRGGNTIYF. The CDR3, as DNA: TGTGCCAGTAGTACCACAGGTCGGGGAGGAAACACCATATATTTT. The genes are TRBV19 and TRBJ1-3; D might be TRBD1 (5 bases). This CDR3 has 15 amino acids. V lost 4 bases, J lost 4 bases, and 14 bases lay in between. Germline V gives CDR1 LNHDA, CDR2 SQIVND (reference sequence).

This chain links TRBV11-2 with TRBJ1-1; D is ambiguous. Trimming left V 0 bases short and J 10 bases short, with 15 bases between. Germline assignment: CDR1 SGHAT and CDR2 FQNNGV. CDR3 length: 14 amino acids. The CDR3 coding sequence is TGTGCCAGCAGCTTAGAGGCAGACTCCAGAGGAGCTTTCTTT. It specifies CASSLEADSRGAFF.

This clone has only one observation. The chain recombines TRBV25-1 with TRBJ2-5, with TRBD1 as a possible D gene (6 bases). The CDR3 loop spans 14 amino acids. Trimming cost V 4 bases and J 5 bases, with 14 bases left between them. From germline, CDR1 is MGHDK and CDR2 SYGVNS. CDR3 in amino acids: CASSAWTARETQYF. DNA of the CDR3: TGTGCCAGCAGTGCCTGGACAGCCCGGGAGACCCAGTACTTC.

CDR3: CASSQEGGRYNEQFF. The CDR3 coding sequence is TGCGCCAGCAGCCAAGAGGGGGGCCGCTACAATGAGCAGTTCTTC. The chain employs TRBV4-1 and TRBJ2-1; tentatively, D is TRBD1 or TRBD2 (6 bases each). This CDR3 has 15 amino acids. Germline CDR1 reads MGHRA; CDR2 reads YSYEKL. Between the trimmed V and J ends, which lost 0 bases and 3 bases, there was a span of 9 bases.

This chain connects TRBV27 to TRBJ1-1; TRBD1 is a possible D gene (5 bases). This CDR3 is built from 12 residues. From germline, CDR1 is MNHEY and CDR2 SMNVEV (reference sequence). The V gene lost 6 bases and the J gene lost 6 bases, with 11 bases spanning the gap. CDR3 DNA sequence: TGTGCCAGCAGAGGAGGGGAGGCTGAAGCTTTCTTT. This translates into CASRGGEAEAFF.

The rearrangement uses TRBV7-6 and TRBJ2-2, with 11 nucleotides matching TRBD2. This CDR3 region has 18 residues. V shed 3 bases and J 4 bases; nucleotides not matched to a gene: 10. Germline values: CDR1 SGHVS, CDR2 FNYEAQ. The CDR3 is CASSFTTPGTSGTGELFF. The CDR3 DNA sequence: TGTGCCAGCAGCTTCACTACTCCCGGGACTAGCGGCACCGGGGAGCTGTTTTTT.

The rearrangement links TRBV5-5 to TRBJ2-7; 8 nucleotides agree with TRBD2. V gave up 2 bases and J gave up 6 bases; unmatched junction bases: 7. Germline assignment: CDR1 SGHKS and CDR2 YYEKEE (reference sequence). The CDR3 length is 14 residues. CDR3 DNA: TGTGCCAGCAGCTTTTTCGGGGGGGCGGGCGAGCAGTACGTC. Amino acids: CASSFFGGAGEQYV.

The V and J genes are TRBV5-6 and TRBJ2-2, with 7 bases that match TRBD2. The CDR3 loop spans 13 amino acids. Germline CDR1 reads SGHDT; CDR2 reads YYEEEE. V dropped 2 bases and J dropped 7; count of bases not matched to a gene: 2. DNA for the CDR3: TGTGCCAGCAGCTTTGGGGGGGTCGGGGAGCTGTTTTTT. Encoded protein: CASSFGGVGELFF.

The rearrangement links TRBV6-5 to TRBJ1-1; D unresolved. Germline values: CDR1 MNHEY, CDR2 SVGAGI. V dropped 5 bases and J dropped 4 bases, with 11 bases sitting between them. The CDR3 consists of 13 residues. The CDR3 region is CASSSPGSTEAFF. The CDR3 nucleotides read TGTGCCAGCAGTAGTCCGGGAAGCACTGAAGCTTTCTTT.

The rearrangement uses TRBV11-2 and TRBJ2-3; either TRBD1 or TRBD2 may supply D (6 bases each). CDR1 SGHAT and CDR2 FQNNGV come from the germline V gene. The CDR3 is 15 amino acids. Deletions cut 1 base from V and 4 bases from J, with 12 bases between. CDR3 in amino acids: CASSLVSGEADTQYF. The CDR3 region has the DNA TGTGCCAGCAGCTTAGTATCAGGGGAGGCAGATACGCAGTATTTT.

The chain is built from TRBV7-6 and TRBJ2-7; 8 bases are a match to TRBD1. V shed 5 bases, J shed 3 bases, and the junction held 6 bases outside the gene matches. There are 14 residues in the CDR3. Germline V lookup: CDR1 SGHVS, CDR2 FNYEAQ. The CDR3 reads CASSQGQGNYEQYF. CDR3 in DNA: TGTGCCAGCAGCCAAGGACAGGGCAACTACGAGCAGTACTTC.

This chain uses TRBV7-9 with TRBJ1-1; D call uncertain. This CDR3 has 14 residues. V gave up 1 base and J gave up 2 bases, with 8 bases separating them. Per germline, CDR1 SEHNR and CDR2 FQNEAQ (reference sequence). CDR3 bases: TGTGCCAGCAGCTTAGGAGGGTCAAACACTGAAGCTTTCTTT. Protein sequence: CASSLGGSNTEAFF.

This chain connects TRBV5-1 to TRBJ1-2, with 12 bases lining up with TRBD1. With V trimmed by 4 bases and J by 3 bases, 4 bases remained unmatched. The CDR3 loop spans 15 amino acids. Germline V gene lookup returns CDR1 SGHRS and CDR2 YFSETQ. The CDR3 spells CASSGGTGGDYGYTF. Written as DNA, the CDR3 is TGCGCCAGCAGCGGGGGGACAGGGGGCGACTATGGCTACACCTTC.

The V and J genes are TRBV6-1 and TRBJ1-6; TRBD1 agrees at 8 bases. The CDR3 is 13 amino acids. CDR1 is MNHNS and CDR2 is SASEGT in the germline V gene. The junction had 3 bases not matched to a gene; V was cut back by 7 bases and J by 7 bases. CDR3 bases: TGTGCCAGCAATGGACAGGGAAATTCACCCCTCCACTTT. It yields the protein CASNGQGNSPLHF.

The rearrangement joins TRBV27 to TRBJ2-2; 8 bases align to TRBD1. The germline V gene has CDR1 MNHEY and CDR2 SMNVEV (reference sequence). Trimming cost V 11 bases and J 6 bases; bases outside gene matches: 5. The CDR3 contains 12 residues. CDR3 region: CAVQQGAGELFF. The CDR3 nucleotides read TGTGCCGTTCAACAGGGGGCCGGGGAGCTGTTTTTT.

A word on this clone: One end of the junction varies from germline; a read error may be responsible. The V and J genes are TRBV13 and TRBJ2-2; D is unclear. Germline V gene lookup returns CDR1 PRHDT and CDR2 FYEKMQ (reference sequence). CDR3 length: 14 residues. CDR3 amino acids: CASSIGPSVRELFF. CDR3 nucleotide sequence: TGTGCCAGCAGCATAGGGCCCTCGGTCAGGGAGCTGTTTTTT.

The chain carries TRBV5-4 and TRBJ1-4; D remains ambiguous. The ends were cut back, 1 base at V and 12 bases at J, with 13 bases in the middle. Germline V lookup: CDR1 SGHNT, CDR2 YYREEE (reference sequence). The CDR3 runs 13 residues. CDR3 DNA: TGTGCCAGCAGCTTGTCAGGAGTCGAGGAACTGTTTTTT. It specifies CASSLSGVEELFF.

The chain recombines TRBV2 with TRBJ2-2; 9 nucleotides align to TRBD1. This CDR3 has 15 amino acids. The J segment lost 6 bases and the V segment lost 7 bases, leaving 9 bases of the junction unmatched. Germline CDR1 and CDR2: SNHLY and FYNNEI. CDR3 region: CASNLRQGVAGELFF. CDR3 DNA sequence: TGTGCCAGCAACCTACGACAGGGGGTCGCCGGGGAGCTGTTTTTT. The variable domain in full, completed from reference TRBV2 and TRBJ2-2, reads EPEVTQTPSHQVTQMGQEVILRCVPISNHLYFYWYRQILGQKVEFLVSFYNNEISEKSEIFDDQFSVERPDGSNFTLKIRSTKLEDSAMYFCASNLRQGVAGELFFGEGSRLTVL.

The genes are TRBV29-1 and TRBJ2-1; 8 bases agree with TRBD2. This CDR3 comprises 15 residues. With V trimmed by 0 bases and J by 1 base, 2 bases remained unmatched. Germline CDR1 SQVTM, CDR2 ANQGSEA. In DNA, the CDR3 is TGCAGCGTTGAAGATCGGGGGGGGTCCTACAATGAGCAGTTCTTC. It is translated as CSVEDRGGSYNEQFF.

V usage is TRBV5-1 and J usage is TRBJ1-1; 7 bases agree with TRBD1. Germline V gives CDR1 SGHRS, CDR2 YFSETQ. Trimming removed 3 bases from V and 5 bases from J; junction bases left unmatched: 10. The CDR3 contains 15 residues. CDR3 sequence reads: CASSSQGGHETEAFF. DNA for the CDR3: TGCGCCAGCAGCTCCCAGGGGGGACACGAAACTGAAGCTTTCTTT. Based on the CDR3 plus reference TRBV5-1 and TRBJ1-1, the full variable domain is KAGVTQTPRYLIKTRGQQVTLSCSPISGHRSVSWYQQTPGQGLQFLFEYFSETQRNKGNFPGRFSGRQFSNSRSEMNVSTLELGDSALYLCASSSQGGHETEAFFGQGTRLTVV.

This chain uses TRBV25-1 with TRBJ2-1, with D tentatively TRBD1 (6 bases). Trimming took 1 base from V and 2 from J, leaving 9 bases between them. CDR3 length: 15 amino acids. CDR1 is MGHDK and CDR2 is SYGVNS in the germline V gene. The CDR3 is CASSEFRTAYNEQFF. As DNA, the CDR3 is TGTGCCAGCAGTGAATTCCGGACAGCCTACAATGAGCAGTTCTTC.

This chain uses TRBV15 with TRBJ1-5; no clear D. This CDR3 is 13 amino acids long. The V gene's germline CDR1 is LNHNV and CDR2 YYDKDF (reference sequence). Trimming shortened V by 3 bases and J by 4 bases, and 7 bases separated the two germline ends. The CDR3 here is CATSSDPNQPQHF. Here the CDR3 DNA reads TGTGCCACCAGCAGCGACCCTAATCAGCCCCAGCATTTT.

CDR3 loop: CASSQGPVRNYGYTF. In nucleotides, the CDR3 is TGTGCCAGCAGCCAAGGGCCCGTCAGAAACTATGGCTACACCTTC. The V call is TRBV4-2, the J call TRBJ1-2; D is unresolved. With 1 base removed from V and 2 bases from J, the gap between germline ends came to 11 bases. The CDR3 sequence is 15 residues long. Germline loops: CDR1 LGHNA, CDR2 YNFKEQ.

V gene TRBV7-9 combines with J gene TRBJ1-4; D remains unclear. The CDR3 runs 15 residues. Germline CDR1 SEHNR, CDR2 FQNEAQ (reference sequence). With 3 bases removed from V and 7 bases from J, the gap between germline ends came to 15 bases. Written as DNA, the CDR3 is TGTGCCAGCAGCTTCCCTACAAGAGGCAGTGAAAAACTGTTTTTT. It specifies CASSFPTRGSEKLFF.